These 25 T cell receptor beta chains were sequenced from one sample in a study of cytomegalovirus exposure and HLA in healthy donors. With 60 Vbeta and 13 Jbeta primers, the PCR was carried out. Repertoires were generated with immunoSEQ multiplex PCR, while TCRdb's copy carries only in-frame clones and drops some. The table for this sample gives tens of thousands of clones. Input material: PBMCs. All receptors come from a female donor in good health and CMV-seronegative.

This sequence joins TRBV6-5 and TRBJ1-2; perhaps TRBD1 as D (6 bases). This CDR3 contains 12 residues. Trimming took 7 bases from V and 4 from J, leaving 10 bases between them. Germline values: CDR1 MNHEY, CDR2 SVGAGI. CDR3 region: CASMDSLYGYTF. The CDR3 nucleotides read TGTGCCAGCATGGACAGCCTCTATGGCTACACCTTC.

V and J are TRBV30 and TRBJ2-3, with 9 bases matching TRBD2. Germline V gene lookup returns CDR1 GTSNPN and CDR2 SVGIG (reference sequence). J was trimmed by 4 bases and V by 3 bases; bases with no gene match: 5. This CDR3 spans 14 amino acids. The CDR3 sequence is CAWRVAGASDTQYF. The CDR3 DNA sequence: TGTGCCTGGAGAGTAGCGGGGGCCTCAGATACGCAGTATTTT.

The chain combines TRBV12-5 with TRBJ1-1; 8 nucleotides match TRBD1. The CDR3 contains 13 residues. Germline V CDR1 and CDR2: LGHNT, FRNRAP. J was trimmed by 11 bases and V by 5 bases; bases with no gene match: 10. The CDR3 coding sequence is TGTGCTAGTGGTAAGACAGGGGACGAGATTGCTTTCTTT. It yields the protein CASGKTGDEIAFF.

DNA for the CDR3: TGCAGCGTTGAAGTAGCGGGGGGCCCCTACGAGCAGTACTTC. Translated: CSVEVAGGPYEQYF. The chain combines TRBV29-1 with TRBJ2-7, with 10 bases matching TRBD2. Germline CDR1 reads SQVTM; CDR2 reads ANQGSEA. The CDR3 is 14 amino acids. The J segment lost 2 bases and the V segment lost 1 base, leaving 2 bases of the junction unmatched.

The chain combines TRBV18 with TRBJ2-7, with TRBD1 matching 7 bases. The CDR3 consists of 13 residues. Germline V CDR1 and CDR2: KGHSH, LQKENI. With 4 bases clipped from V and 0 bases from J, the junction kept 0 bases outside the gene matches. The CDR3 nucleotides are TGTGCCAGCTCACGGGACAGCTCCTACGAGCAGTACTTC. Its translation: CASSRDSSYEQYF.

This chain uses TRBV30 with TRBJ2-3, with 11 nucleotides matching TRBD2. V lost 3 bases to trimming and J lost 3 bases; unmatched junction nucleotides: 8. The CDR3 extends over 16 amino acids. Per germline, CDR1 GTSNPN and CDR2 SVGIG (reference sequence). CDR3 DNA: TGTGCCTGGAGCCAAGACCTAGCGGGAGGAACAGATACGCAGTATTTT. Amino acid sequence: CAWSQDLAGGTDTQYF. Complete variable domain (other parts from reference TRBV30 and TRBJ2-3): SQTIHQWPATLVQPVGSPLSLECTVEGTSNPNLYWYRQAAGRGLQLLFYSVGIGQISSEVPQNLSASRPQDRQFILSSKKLLLSDSGFYLCAWSQDLAGGTDTQYFGPGTRLTVL.

V is TRBV30 and J is TRBJ1-1; D unresolved. Between the trimmed V and J ends, which lost 0 bases and 8 bases, there was a span of 10 bases. CDR1 and CDR2 from the germline V gene are GTSNPN and SVGIG (reference sequence). The CDR3 has 12 residues. The CDR3 spells CAWSVTAWEAFF. The CDR3 nucleotides read TGTGCCTGGAGTGTAACAGCTTGGGAAGCTTTCTTT.

The chain employs TRBV19 and TRBJ1-1, with D possibly TRBD1 on 5 matching bases. V was trimmed by 5 bases and J by 4 bases, leaving 20 bases between them. Germline CDR1 reads LNHDA; CDR2 reads SQIVND (reference sequence). This CDR3 region has 16 residues. The CDR3 region is CASSPSGRGGGTEAFF. In DNA, the CDR3 is TGTGCCAGTAGTCCGTCGGGAAGGGGAGGCGGCACTGAAGCTTTCTTT.

V and J are TRBV7-9 and TRBJ1-3; D uncertain. The V end lost 4 bases, the J end lost 2 bases, and 9 bases lay between the germline ends. The CDR3 runs 14 residues. CDR1 is SEHNR, CDR2 FQNEAQ, per germline (reference sequence). The CDR3 sequence is CASSSQRAGNTIYF. The CDR3 DNA reads as TGTGCCAGCAGCTCCCAGAGGGCTGGAAACACCATATATTTT.

This chain links TRBV7-2 with TRBJ1-1; 8 bases match TRBD1. The J segment lost 3 bases and the V segment lost 6 bases, leaving 9 bases of the junction unmatched. The CDR3 covers 15 residues. The V gene's germline CDR1 is SGHTA and CDR2 FQGNSA. The CDR3 spells CASSPRTGYDTEAFF. CDR3 sequence (DNA): TGTGCCAGCAGTCCTCGGACAGGGTACGACACTGAAGCTTTCTTT.

The chain is built from TRBV6-6 and TRBJ2-7; TRBD1 matches at 9 bases. Per germline, CDR1 MNHNY and CDR2 SVGAGI (reference sequence). V was clipped by 7 bases and J by 2 bases; unmatched bases: 9. This CDR3 is built from 15 residues. CDR3 in amino acids: CASKHRGQGAYEQYF. The CDR3 DNA follows: TGTGCCAGCAAACACAGGGGACAGGGCGCCTACGAGCAGTACTTC.

V usage is TRBV30 and J usage is TRBJ2-7; tentatively, D is TRBD1 (5 bases). This CDR3 has 15 amino acids. CDR1 GTSNPN and CDR2 SVGIG come from the germline V gene (reference sequence). CDR3 sequence: CAAENAARGGYEQYF. CDR3 nucleotides: TGTGCTGCGGAGAATGCGGCTAGGGGTGGATACGAGCAGTACTTC.

The chain uses TRBV5-1 and TRBJ2-2, with TRBD1 as a possible D gene (8 bases). The CDR3 covers 15 residues. Germline CDR1 is SGHRS and CDR2 is YFSETQ. Between the trimmed V and J ends, which lost 4 bases and 5 bases, there was a span of 15 bases. The CDR3 DNA is TGCGCCAGCAGCATCAACAGGGGGGGGACCGGGGAGCTGTTTTTT. Protein product: CASSINRGGTGELFF. Full variable domain (outside the CDR3, taken from reference TRBV5-1 and TRBJ2-2): KAGVTQTPRYLIKTRGQQVTLSCSPISGHRSVSWYQQTPGQGLQFLFEYFSETQRNKGNFPGRFSGRQFSNSRSEMNVSTLELGDSALYLCASSINRGGTGELFFGEGSRLTVL.

V is TRBV29-1 and J is TRBJ1-1, with D perhaps matching TRBD1 (5 bases). Trimming left V 5 bases short and J 0 bases short, with 10 bases between. The CDR3 length is 13 residues. From germline, CDR1 is SQVTM and CDR2 ANQGSEA. CDR3 in DNA: TGCAGCGTTCGGGGGAGGCTGAACACTGAAGCTTTCTTT. Translation: CSVRGRLNTEAFF.

V and J are TRBV5-1 and TRBJ2-2; no definite D call. V shed 2 bases and J shed 0 bases, with 5 bases lying between them. The CDR3 runs to 14 residues. Germline CDR1 reads SGHRS; CDR2 reads YFSETQ. The DNA for the CDR3 is TGCGCCAGCAGCTTCGGTACGAACACCGGGGAGCTGTTTTTT. This translates into CASSFGTNTGELFF. The whole variable domain, filled in from reference TRBV5-1 and TRBJ2-2, reads KAGVTQTPRYLIKTRGQQVTLSCSPISGHRSVSWYQQTPGQGLQFLFEYFSETQRNKGNFPGRFSGRQFSNSRSEMNVSTLELGDSALYLCASSFGTNTGELFFGEGSRLTVL.

This rearrangement joins TRBV14 to TRBJ1-4, with 7 bases that match TRBD1. CDR1 SGHDN and CDR2 FVKESK come from the germline V gene. With 3 bases clipped from V and 5 bases from J, the junction kept 6 bases outside the gene matches. This CDR3 is 15 amino acids long. CDR3 protein: CASSHLDRQNEKLFF. For the CDR3, the DNA is TGTGCCAGCAGCCATTTGGACAGGCAAAATGAAAAACTGTTTTTT.

The chain employs TRBV5-6 and TRBJ2-7; 9 nucleotides align to TRBD1. CDR3 length: 16 residues. CDR1 is SGHDT and CDR2 is YYEEEE in the germline V gene. The trim removed 0 bases at V and 1 base at J, leaving 5 bases unmatched. CDR3 amino acids: CASSLAGGQGSYEQYF. The CDR3 nucleotides are TGTGCCAGCAGCTTGGCTGGGGGACAGGGATCCTACGAGCAGTACTTC. The whole variable domain, remainder taken from reference TRBV5-6 and TRBJ2-7, is DAGVTQSPTHLIKTRGQQVTLRCSPKSGHDTVSWYQQALGQGPQFIFQYYEEEERQRGNFPDRFSGHQFPNYSSELNVNALLLGDSALYLCASSLAGGQGSYEQYFGPGTRLTVT.

This chain joins TRBV2 and TRBJ1-3; D is unresolved. Germline V gives CDR1 SNHLY, CDR2 FYNNEI. There are 14 residues in the CDR3. Trimming took 4 bases from V and 3 from J, leaving 10 bases between them. This CDR3 reads CASSVPRDGNTIYF. In DNA form, the CDR3 reads TGTGCCAGCAGTGTACCTAGAGATGGAAACACCATATATTTT.

V usage is TRBV18 and J usage is TRBJ1-2; tentative D call: TRBD1 (5 bases). Germline V gene lookup returns CDR1 KGHSH and CDR2 LQKENI. V lost 3 bases to trimming and J lost 6 bases, with 14 bases between them. This CDR3 has 14 residues. The chain's CDR3 is CASSPVPGPNGYTF. The DNA for the CDR3 is TGTGCCAGCTCACCCGTCCCAGGGCCTAATGGCTACACCTTC.

This sequence joins TRBV29-1 and TRBJ2-3; 8 positions match TRBD2. V lost 7 bases to trimming and J lost 2 bases; unmatched junction nucleotides: 5. CDR1 and CDR2 from the germline V gene are SQVTM and ANQGSEA. The CDR3 extends over 13 amino acids. The DNA for the CDR3 is TGCAGCGGGTTAGCGGGACCCACAGATACGCAGTATTTT. Protein sequence: CSGLAGPTDTQYF.

The genes are TRBV4-3 and TRBJ1-2; 11 bases are shared with TRBD1. There are 15 residues in the CDR3. Losses at the gene ends were 7 bases for V and 8 bases for J; bases not matched to a gene: 12. From germline, CDR1 is LGHNA and CDR2 YSLEER. The CDR3 DNA reads TGCGCCAGCACAACGGGGACAGGGGGTTTGAGGGGCTACACCTTC. It encodes CASTTGTGGLRGYTF.

J is TRBJ1-5 and V is TRBV4-2, with TRBD1 matching 7 bases. The CDR3 has 15 amino acids. The germline gives CDR1 LGHNA, CDR2 YNFKEQ. V was pared by 2 bases and J by 5 bases, with 6 bases of the junction left unmatched. CDR3 in DNA: TGTGCCAGCAGCCAACCCGGGACAGCCGATCAGCCCCAGCATTTT. Amino acid sequence: CASSQPGTADQPQHF.

The chain uses TRBV4-3 and TRBJ2-2, with 9 bases aligning to TRBD2. Trimming at V came to 1 base and at J to 4 bases, leaving 7 bases not matched to a gene. Germline assignment: CDR1 LGHNA and CDR2 YSLEER. The CDR3 spans 17 residues. CDR3 nucleotide sequence: TGCGCCAGCAGCCAAGTCTTGGGACTAGCCATCACCGGGGAGCTGTTTTTT. Residues: CASSQVLGLAITGELFF.

The chain has TRBV4-1 and TRBJ1-2; TRBD1 aligns across 12 bases. Unmatched junction bases numbered 7, after V lost 3 bases and J lost 8 bases. This CDR3 comprises 15 residues. From germline, CDR1 is MGHRA and CDR2 YSYEKL. In DNA, the CDR3 is TGCGCCAGCAGCCAGGTCGGGACAGGGGGCATCGGCTACACCTTC. It yields the protein CASSQVGTGGIGYTF.

The genes are TRBV20-1 and TRBJ2-5, with TRBD2 as a possible D gene (5 bases). CDR3 length: 11 amino acids. The germline V gene has CDR1 DFQATT and CDR2 SNEGSKA (reference sequence). V lost 7 bases and J 0 bases, leaving 6 bases between the germline ends. CDR3 region: CSGEYQETQYF. The DNA for the CDR3 is TGCAGTGGGGAGTACCAAGAGACCCAGTACTTC.